The 2 T cell receptor beta chains presented below share a single source sample, sequenced in a study of blood T cell repertoires in COVID-19. The table came from immunoSEQ multiplex PCR; TCRdb's copy has only in-frame clones and leaves some out. Among fewer than 85,000 clones listed, under 80% were seen once. The sample taken for sequencing was peripheral blood. The source is a woman over 75 with active or convalescent COVID-19.

This chain uses TRBV4-1 with TRBJ2-2; D is possibly TRBD1 (5 bases). CDR3 size: 15 residues. CDR1 MGHRA and CDR2 YSYEKL come from the germline V gene. V lost 1 base to trimming and J lost 2 bases, with 8 bases between them. The CDR3 nucleotides read TGCGCCAGCAGCCAAGGGACACCTAACACCGGGGAGCTGTTTTTT. Translating it yields CASSQGTPNTGELFF.

This clone was counted only a few times. For the CDR3, the DNA is TGTGCCAGCAGCGTGGGGCAGGCTGCAGATAATGAAAAACTGTTTTTT. The encoded protein is CASSVGQAADNEKLFF. The gene calls are TRBV2 and TRBJ1-4, with D possibly matching TRBD1 (5 bases). Germline V gene lookup returns CDR1 SNHLY and CDR2 FYNNEI. The CDR3 totals 16 residues. The V gene lost 6 bases and the J gene lost 4 bases, with 18 bases spanning the gap.